One T cell receptor beta chain is described in this entry. Its antigen is undetermined. The data were obtained in a study of cytomegalovirus exposure and HLA in healthy donors. Study outcomes and limitations: Likely technical artifact: a cluster of highly shared sequence variants. Reportedly, TCR beta sequences accurately predicted HLA-A and HLA-B alleles in most subjects. With later analysis, a missense DCLRE1C variant became linked to TCR beta V- and J-gene trimming.

The CDR3 totals 11 residues. CDR1 is LGHNT and CDR2 is FRNRAP in the germline V gene. The V segment lost 6 bases and the J segment 13 bases; nucleotides outside the gene matches: 7. The PCR contained 60 Vbeta and 13 Jbeta primers. The protocol was immunoSEQ multiplex PCR, while the TCRdb copy is restricted to in-frame clones and leaves out a portion. The sample contains approximately 110,000 clones, about 81% of which appear only once. Sequencing used PBMCs. The chain recombines TRBV12-5 with TRBJ1-2; TRBD1 matches 8 bases. This TCR came from a young woman in good health and CMV-seronegative. As DNA, the CDR3 is TGTGCTAGTGGGGACAGGGTGAGTCGCACCTTC. Amino acid sequence: CASGDRVSRTF.